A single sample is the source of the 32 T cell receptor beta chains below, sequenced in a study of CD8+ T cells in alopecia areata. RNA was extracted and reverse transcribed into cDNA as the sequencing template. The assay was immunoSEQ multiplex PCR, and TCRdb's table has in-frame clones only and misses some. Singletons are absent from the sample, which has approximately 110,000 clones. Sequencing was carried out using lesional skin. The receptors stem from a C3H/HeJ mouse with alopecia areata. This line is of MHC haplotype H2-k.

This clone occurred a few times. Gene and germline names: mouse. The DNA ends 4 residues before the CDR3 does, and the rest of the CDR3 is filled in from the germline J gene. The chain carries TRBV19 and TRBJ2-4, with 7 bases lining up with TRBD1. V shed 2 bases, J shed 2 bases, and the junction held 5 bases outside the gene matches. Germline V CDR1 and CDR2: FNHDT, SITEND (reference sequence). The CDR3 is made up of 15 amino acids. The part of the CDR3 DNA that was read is TGTGCCAGCAGTATGGGGACAGATAATCAAAAC. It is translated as CASSMGTDNQN. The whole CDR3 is CASSMGTDNQNTLYF.

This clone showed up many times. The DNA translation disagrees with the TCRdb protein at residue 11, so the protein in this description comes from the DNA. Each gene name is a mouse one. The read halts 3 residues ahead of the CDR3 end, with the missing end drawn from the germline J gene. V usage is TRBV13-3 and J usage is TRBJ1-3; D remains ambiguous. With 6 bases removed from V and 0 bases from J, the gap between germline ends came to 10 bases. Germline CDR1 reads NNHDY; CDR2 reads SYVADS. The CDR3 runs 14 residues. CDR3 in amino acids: CASTTETSGNTLYF. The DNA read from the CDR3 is TGTGCCAGCACTACAGAAACTTCTGGAAATACG.

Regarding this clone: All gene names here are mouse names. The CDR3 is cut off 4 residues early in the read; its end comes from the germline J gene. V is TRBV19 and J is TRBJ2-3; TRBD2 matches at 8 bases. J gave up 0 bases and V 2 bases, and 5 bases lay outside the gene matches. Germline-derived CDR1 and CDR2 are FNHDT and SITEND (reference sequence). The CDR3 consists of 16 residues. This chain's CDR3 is CASSMPGGSSAETLYF. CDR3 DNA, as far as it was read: TGTGCCAGCAGTATGCCTGGGGGGAGTAGTGCAGAA.

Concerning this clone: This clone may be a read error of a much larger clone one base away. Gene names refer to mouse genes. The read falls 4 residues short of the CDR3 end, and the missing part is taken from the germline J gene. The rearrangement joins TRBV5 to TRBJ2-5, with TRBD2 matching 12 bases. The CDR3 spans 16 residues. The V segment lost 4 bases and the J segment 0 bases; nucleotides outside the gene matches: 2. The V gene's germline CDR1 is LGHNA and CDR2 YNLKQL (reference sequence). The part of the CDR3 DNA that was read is TGTGCCAGCAGCCGGGACTGGGGGGTTAACCAAGAC. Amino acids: CASSRDWGVNQD. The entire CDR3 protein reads CASSRDWGVNQDTQYF.

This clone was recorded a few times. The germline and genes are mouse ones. The part of the CDR3 DNA that was read is TGCACCTGCAGTACCGGACTGGGGGAGCAAGAC. As protein: CTCSTGLGEQD. The entire CDR3 protein is CTCSTGLGEQDTQYF. The V and J genes are TRBV1 and TRBJ2-5; the match to TRBD2 covers 10 bases. The CDR3 end is not reached by the read, which stops 4 residues before it; the germline J gene fills it in. CDR1 and CDR2 (germline): NSQYPW, LRSPGD (reference sequence). Trimming cost V 5 bases and J 3 bases; bases outside gene matches: 5. This CDR3 comprises 15 residues. The full variable domain, with the rest looked up from reference TRBV1 and TRBJ2-5, is VTLLEQNPRWRLVPRGQAVNLRCILKNSQYPWMSWYQQDLQKQLQWLFTLRSPGDKEVKSLPGADYLATRVTDTELRLQVANMSQGRTLYCTCSTGLGEQDTQYFGPGTRLLVL.

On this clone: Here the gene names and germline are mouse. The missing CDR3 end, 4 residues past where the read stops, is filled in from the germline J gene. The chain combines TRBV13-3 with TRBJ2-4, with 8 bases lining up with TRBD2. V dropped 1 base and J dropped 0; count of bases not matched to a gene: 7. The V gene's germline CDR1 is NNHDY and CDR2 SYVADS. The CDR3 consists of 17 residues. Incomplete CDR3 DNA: TGTGCCAGCAGTGATAGGGGAACTGGGGGTAGTCAAAAC. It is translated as CASSDRGTGGSQN. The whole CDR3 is CASSDRGTGGSQNTLYF.

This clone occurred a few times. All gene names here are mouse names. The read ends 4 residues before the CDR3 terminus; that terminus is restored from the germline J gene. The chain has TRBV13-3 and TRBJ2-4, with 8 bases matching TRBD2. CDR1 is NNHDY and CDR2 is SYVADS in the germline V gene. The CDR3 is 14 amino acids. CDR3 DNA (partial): TGTGCCAGCAGTGACTGGGGGGAGAGAAAC. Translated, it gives CASSDWGERN. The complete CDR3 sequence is CASSDWGERNTLYF.

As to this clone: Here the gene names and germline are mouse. CDR3 DNA (partial): TGTGCCAGCGGTGAGACAGGGACC. This gives the protein CASGETGT. The whole CDR3 is CASGETGTDYTF. This chain connects TRBV13-2 to TRBJ1-2; the match to TRBD1 covers 7 bases. The CDR3 extends 4 residues past the end of the read, so its final part is completed from the germline J gene. The germline V gene has CDR1 NNHNN and CDR2 SYGAGS (reference sequence). The CDR3 covers 12 residues.

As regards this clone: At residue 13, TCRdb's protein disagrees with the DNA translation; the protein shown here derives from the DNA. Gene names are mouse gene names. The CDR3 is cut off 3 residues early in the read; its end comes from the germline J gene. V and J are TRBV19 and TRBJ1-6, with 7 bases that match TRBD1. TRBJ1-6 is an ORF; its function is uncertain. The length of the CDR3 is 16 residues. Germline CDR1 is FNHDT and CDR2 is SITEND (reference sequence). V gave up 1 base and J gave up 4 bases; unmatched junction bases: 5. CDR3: CASSISRGEYNSPLYF. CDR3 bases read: TGTGCCAGCAGTATAAGCAGGGGGGAATATAATTCGCCC.

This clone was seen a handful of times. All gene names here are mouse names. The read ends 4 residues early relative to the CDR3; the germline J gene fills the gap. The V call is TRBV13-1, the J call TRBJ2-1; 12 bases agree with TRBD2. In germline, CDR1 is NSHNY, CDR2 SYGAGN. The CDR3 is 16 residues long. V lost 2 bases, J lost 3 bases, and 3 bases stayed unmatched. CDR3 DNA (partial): TGTGCCAGCAGTGAAGGGACTGGGGGGTCCTATGCT. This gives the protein CASSEGTGGSYA. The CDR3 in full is CASSEGTGGSYAEQFF.

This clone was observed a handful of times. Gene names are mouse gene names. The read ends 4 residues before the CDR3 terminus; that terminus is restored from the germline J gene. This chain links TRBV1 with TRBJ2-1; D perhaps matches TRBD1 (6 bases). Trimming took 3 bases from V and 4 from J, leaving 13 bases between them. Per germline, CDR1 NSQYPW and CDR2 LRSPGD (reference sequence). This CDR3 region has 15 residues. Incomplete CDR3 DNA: TGCACCTGCAGTGCTTGGTACAGGGAGTATGCT. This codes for CTCSAWYREYA. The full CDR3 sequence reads CTCSAWYREYAEQFF.

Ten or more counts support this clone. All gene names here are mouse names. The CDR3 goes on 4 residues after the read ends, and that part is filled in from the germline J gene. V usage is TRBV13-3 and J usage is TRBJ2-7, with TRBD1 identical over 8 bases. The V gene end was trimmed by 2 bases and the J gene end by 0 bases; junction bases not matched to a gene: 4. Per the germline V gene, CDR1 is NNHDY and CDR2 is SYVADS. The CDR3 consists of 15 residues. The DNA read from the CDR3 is TGTGCCAGCAGTGAGGAACAGGGGGTCTCCTAT. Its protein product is CASSEEQGVSY. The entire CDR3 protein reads CASSEEQGVSYEQYF.

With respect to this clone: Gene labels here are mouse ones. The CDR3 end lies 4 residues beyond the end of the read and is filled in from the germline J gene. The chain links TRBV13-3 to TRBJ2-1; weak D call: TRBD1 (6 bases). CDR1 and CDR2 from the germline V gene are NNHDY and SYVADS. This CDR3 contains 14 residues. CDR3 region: CASSGRGEGAEQFF. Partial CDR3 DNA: TGTGCCAGCAGTGGCAGGGGCGAAGGGGCT.

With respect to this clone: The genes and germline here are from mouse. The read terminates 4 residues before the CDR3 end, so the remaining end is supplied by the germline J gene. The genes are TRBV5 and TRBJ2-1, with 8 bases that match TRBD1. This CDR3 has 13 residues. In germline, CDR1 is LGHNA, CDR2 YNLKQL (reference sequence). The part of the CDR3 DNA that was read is TGTGCCAGCAGCCCGGACAGGGTCTCT. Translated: CASSPDRVS. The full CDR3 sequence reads CASSPDRVSEQFF.

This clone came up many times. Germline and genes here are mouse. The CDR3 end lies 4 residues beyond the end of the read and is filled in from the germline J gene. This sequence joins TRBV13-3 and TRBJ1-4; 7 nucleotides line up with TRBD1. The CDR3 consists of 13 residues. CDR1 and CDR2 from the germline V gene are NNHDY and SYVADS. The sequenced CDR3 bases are TGTGCCAGCAGTGAGACAGGGAGCGAA. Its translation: CASSETGSE. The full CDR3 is CASSETGSERLFF.

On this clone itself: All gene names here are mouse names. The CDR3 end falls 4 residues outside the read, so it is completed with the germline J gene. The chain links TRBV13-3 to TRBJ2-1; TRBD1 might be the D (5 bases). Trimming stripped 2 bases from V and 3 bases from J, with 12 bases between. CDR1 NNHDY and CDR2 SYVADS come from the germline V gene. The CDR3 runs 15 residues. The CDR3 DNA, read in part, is TGTGCCAGCAGTGAGCCAGGGAGGGGCTATGCT. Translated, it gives CASSEPGRGYA. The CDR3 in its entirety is CASSEPGRGYAEQFF.

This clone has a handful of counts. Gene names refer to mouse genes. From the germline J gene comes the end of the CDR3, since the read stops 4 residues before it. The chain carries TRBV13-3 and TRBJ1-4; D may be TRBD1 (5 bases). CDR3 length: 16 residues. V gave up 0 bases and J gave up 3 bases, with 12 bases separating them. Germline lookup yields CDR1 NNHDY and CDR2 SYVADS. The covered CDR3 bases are TGTGCCAGCAGTGATGTGGGAATAGGGGCCAACGAA. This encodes CASSDVGIGANE. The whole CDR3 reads CASSDVGIGANERLFF.

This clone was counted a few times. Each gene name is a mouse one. The CDR3: CASSTRLGGNYAEQFF. The sequenced CDR3 bases are TGTGCCAGCAGTACTCGACTGGGGGGGAACTATGCT. This chain uses TRBV19 with TRBJ2-1, with 11 bases fitting TRBD2. Coverage ceases 4 residues before the CDR3 finishes, and the germline J gene fills in the end. The CDR3 covers 16 residues. Per the germline V gene, CDR1 is FNHDT and CDR2 is SITEND (reference sequence). J was trimmed by 1 base and V by 3 bases; bases with no gene match: 3. The complete variable domain, with remaining parts taken from reference TRBV19 and TRBJ2-1, reads GGIITQTPKFLIGQEGQKLTLKCQQNFNHDTMYWYRQDSGKGLRLIYYSITENDLQKGDLSEGYDASREKKSSFSLTVTSAQKNEMAVFLCASSTRLGGNYAEQFFGPGTRLTVL.

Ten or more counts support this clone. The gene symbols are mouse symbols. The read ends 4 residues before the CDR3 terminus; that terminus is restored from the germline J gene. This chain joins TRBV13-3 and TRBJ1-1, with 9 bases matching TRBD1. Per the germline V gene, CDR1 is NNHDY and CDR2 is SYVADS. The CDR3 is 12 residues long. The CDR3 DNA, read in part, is TGTGCCAGCAGTAAGACAGGGGGA. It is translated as CASSKTGG. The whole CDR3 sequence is CASSKTGGEVFF.

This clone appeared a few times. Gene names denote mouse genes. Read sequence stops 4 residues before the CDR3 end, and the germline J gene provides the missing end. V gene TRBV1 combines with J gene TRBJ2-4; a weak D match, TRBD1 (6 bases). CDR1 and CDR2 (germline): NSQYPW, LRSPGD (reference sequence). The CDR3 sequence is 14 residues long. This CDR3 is CTCSSGEGGNTLYF. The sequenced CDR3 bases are TGCACCTGCAGTTCCGGAGAAGGGGGAAAC.

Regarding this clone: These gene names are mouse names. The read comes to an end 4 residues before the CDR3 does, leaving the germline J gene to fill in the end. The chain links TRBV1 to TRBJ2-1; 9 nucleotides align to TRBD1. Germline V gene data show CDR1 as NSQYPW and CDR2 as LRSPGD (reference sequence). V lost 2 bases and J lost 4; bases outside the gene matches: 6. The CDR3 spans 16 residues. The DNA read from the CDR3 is TGCACCTGCAGTGCAAAGACAGGGGGAAGGTATGCT. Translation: CTCSAKTGGRYA. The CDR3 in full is CTCSAKTGGRYAEQFF.

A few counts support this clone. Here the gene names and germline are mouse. The sequenced CDR3 bases are TGTGCCAGCAGTGATGCTAACTGGGAC. Translating gives CASSDANWD. The CDR3, in full, reads CASSDANWDDYTF. The chain is built from TRBV13-3 and TRBJ1-2; no firm D call. The read comes to an end 4 residues before the CDR3 does, leaving the germline J gene to fill in the end. Germline V CDR1 and CDR2: NNHDY, SYVADS. The CDR3 loop spans 13 amino acids.

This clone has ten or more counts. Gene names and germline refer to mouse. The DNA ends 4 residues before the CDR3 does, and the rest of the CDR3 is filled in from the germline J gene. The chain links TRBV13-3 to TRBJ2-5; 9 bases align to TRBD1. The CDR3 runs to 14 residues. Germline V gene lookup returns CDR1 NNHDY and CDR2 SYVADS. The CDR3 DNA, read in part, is TGTGCCAGCAGTGAACAGGGGGCGCGGGAC. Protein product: CASSEQGARD. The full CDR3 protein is CASSEQGARDTQYF.

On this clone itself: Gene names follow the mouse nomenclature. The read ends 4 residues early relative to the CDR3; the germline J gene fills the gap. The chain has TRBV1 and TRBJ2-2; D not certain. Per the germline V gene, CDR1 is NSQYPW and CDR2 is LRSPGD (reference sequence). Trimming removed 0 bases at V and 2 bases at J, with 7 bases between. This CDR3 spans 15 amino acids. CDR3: CTCSAEPENTGQLYF. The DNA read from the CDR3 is TGCACCTGCAGTGCAGAGCCAGAGAACACCGGG. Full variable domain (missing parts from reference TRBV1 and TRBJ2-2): VTLLEQNPRWRLVPRGQAVNLRCILKNSQYPWMSWYQQDLQKQLQWLFTLRSPGDKEVKSLPGADYLATRVTDTELRLQVANMSQGRTLYCTCSAEPENTGQLYFGEGSKLTVL.

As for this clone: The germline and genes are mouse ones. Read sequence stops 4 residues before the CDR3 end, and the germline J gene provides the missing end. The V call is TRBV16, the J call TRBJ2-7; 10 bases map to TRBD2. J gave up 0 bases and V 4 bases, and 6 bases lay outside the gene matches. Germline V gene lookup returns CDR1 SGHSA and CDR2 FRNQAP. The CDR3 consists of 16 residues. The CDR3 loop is CASSSPGLGSSYEQYF. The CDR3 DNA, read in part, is TGTGCAAGCAGCTCTCCGGGACTGGGGAGCTCCTAT.

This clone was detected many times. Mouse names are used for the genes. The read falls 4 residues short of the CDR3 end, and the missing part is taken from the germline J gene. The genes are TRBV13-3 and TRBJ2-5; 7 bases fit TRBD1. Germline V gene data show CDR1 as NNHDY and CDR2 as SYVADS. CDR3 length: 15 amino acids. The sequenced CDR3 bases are TGTGCCAGCAGCGACCGCCAACAGGGGCGAGAC. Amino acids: CASSDRQQGRD. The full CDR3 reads CASSDRQQGRDTQYF.

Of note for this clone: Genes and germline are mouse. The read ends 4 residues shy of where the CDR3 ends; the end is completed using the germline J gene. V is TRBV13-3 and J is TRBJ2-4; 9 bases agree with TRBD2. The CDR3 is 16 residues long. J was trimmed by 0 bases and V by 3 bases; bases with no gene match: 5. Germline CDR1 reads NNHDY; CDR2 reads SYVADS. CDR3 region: CASSVTGGHSQNTLYF. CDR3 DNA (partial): TGTGCCAGCAGTGTGACTGGGGGCCATAGTCAAAAC.

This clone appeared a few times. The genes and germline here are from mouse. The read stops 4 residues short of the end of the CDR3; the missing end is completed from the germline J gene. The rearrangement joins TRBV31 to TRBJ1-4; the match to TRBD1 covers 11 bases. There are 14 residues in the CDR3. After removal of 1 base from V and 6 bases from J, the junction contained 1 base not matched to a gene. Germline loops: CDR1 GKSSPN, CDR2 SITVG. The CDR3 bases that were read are TGTGCCTGGAGTCGGGACAGGGGGGACGAA. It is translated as CAWSRDRGDE. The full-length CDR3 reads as CAWSRDRGDERLFF.

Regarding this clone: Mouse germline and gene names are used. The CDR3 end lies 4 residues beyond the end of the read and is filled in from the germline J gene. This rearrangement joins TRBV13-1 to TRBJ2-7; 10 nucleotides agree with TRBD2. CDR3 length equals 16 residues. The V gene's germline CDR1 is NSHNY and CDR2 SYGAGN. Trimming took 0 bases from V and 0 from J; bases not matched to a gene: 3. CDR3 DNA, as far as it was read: TGTGCCAGCAGTGATGGACTGGGGGGTAGCTCCTAT. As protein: CASSDGLGGSSY. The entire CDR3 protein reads CASSDGLGGSSYEQYF.

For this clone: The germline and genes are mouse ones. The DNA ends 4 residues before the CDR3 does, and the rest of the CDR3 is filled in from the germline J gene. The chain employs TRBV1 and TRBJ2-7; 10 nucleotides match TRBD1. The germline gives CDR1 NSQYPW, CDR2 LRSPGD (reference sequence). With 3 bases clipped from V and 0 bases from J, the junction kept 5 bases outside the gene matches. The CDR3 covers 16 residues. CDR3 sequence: CTCSARDRGDSYEQYF. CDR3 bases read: TGCACCTGCAGTGCCAGGGACAGGGGAGACTCCTAT.

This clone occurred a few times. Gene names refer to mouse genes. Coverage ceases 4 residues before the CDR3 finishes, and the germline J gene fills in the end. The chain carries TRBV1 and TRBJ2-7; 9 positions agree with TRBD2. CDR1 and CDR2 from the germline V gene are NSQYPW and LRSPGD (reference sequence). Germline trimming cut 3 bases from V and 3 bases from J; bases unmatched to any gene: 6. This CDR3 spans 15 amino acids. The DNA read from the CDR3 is TGCACCTGCAGTGCCAGACTGGGGGCCTTCTAT. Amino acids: CTCSARLGAFY. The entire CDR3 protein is CTCSARLGAFYEQYF.

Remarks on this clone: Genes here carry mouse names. The DNA read from the CDR3 is TGTGCCAGCAGTGATAGTCAGGGGGCGGACTCC. It codes for CASSDSQGADS. The complete CDR3 reads CASSDSQGADSDYTF. The rearrangement uses TRBV13-3 and TRBJ1-2; 8 bases line up with TRBD1. The sequenced fragment ends 4 residues before the CDR3 boundary, so the rest is inferred from the germline J gene. This CDR3 is 15 amino acids long. V lost 1 base, J lost 3 bases, and 5 bases stayed unmatched. Germline V gene data show CDR1 as NNHDY and CDR2 as SYVADS.